The 27 T cell receptor beta chains listed next were all sequenced from one sample in a study of identical twins listed by TCRdb under 2016. The library was produced with 5' RACE. TCRdb lists the instrument as Illumina HiSeq 2000. TCRdb reanalyzed the raw reads on its own, using fastp at Q25 for trimming and MiXCR for clone calling, and kept in-frame beta chains. Each entry is one CDR3 protein sequence, shown with its most common DNA and genes. The table for this sample lists 750,000 to 950,000 distinct CDR3 sequences; roughly 12% of them were counted only once. Jointly, the top ten make up around 1.6% of the sample. The sample was also reused in another study, on yellow fever vaccine responses in identical twins.

Sequencing was performed on PBMCs. These receptors were taken from a woman between 18 and 30 years old in good health.

This clonotype has at least ten counts. This sequence joins TRBV2 and TRBJ1-1; TRBD1 might be the D (5 bases). The germline V and J ends were trimmed by 7 bases and 6 bases, with 15 bases remaining between them. The CDR3 length is 13 residues. Germline V CDR1 and CDR2: SNHLY, FYNNEI. CDR3: CASTSSGRAEAFF. In nucleotides, the CDR3 is TGTGCCAGCACGTCGTCAGGGAGGGCTGAAGCTTTCTTT.

The gene calls are TRBV7-8 and TRBJ1-4; no clear D gene. V was trimmed by 0 bases and J by 7 bases, leaving 9 bases between them. Germline V gene data show CDR1 as SGHVS and CDR2 as FQNEAQ. The CDR3 length is 14 residues. CDR3 residues: CASSLASGSEKLFF. In nucleotides, the CDR3 is TGTGCCAGCAGCTTAGCTAGTGGGTCTGAAAAACTGTTTTTT. Filled out from reference TRBV7-8 and TRBJ1-4, the complete variable domain reads GAGVSQSPRYKVAKRGQDVALRCDPISGHVSLFWYQQALGQGPEFLTYFQNEAQLDKSGLPSDRFFAERPEGSVSTLKIQRTQQEDSAVYLCASSLASGSEKLFFGSGTQLSVL.

The CDR3: CASSQSPGGPLVFF. CDR3 nucleotides: TGTGCCAGCTCCCAATCCCCGGGAGGGCCTCTCGTGTTCTTC. J is TRBJ2-1 and V is TRBV18; TRBD2 agrees at 8 bases. From germline, CDR1 is KGHSH and CDR2 LQKENI. The CDR3 loop spans 14 amino acids. Unmatched junction bases numbered 16, after V lost 6 bases and J lost 15 bases. Together with reference TRBV18 and TRBJ2-1, the CDR3 gives the full variable domain: NAGVMQNPRHLVRRRGQEARLRCSPMKGHSHVYWYRQLPEEGLKFMVYLQKENIIDESGMPKERFSAEFPKEGPSILRIQQVVRGDSAAYFCASSQSPGGPLVFFGPGTRLTVL.

The V gene is TRBV20-1, the J gene TRBJ2-7, with D possibly being TRBD2 (6 bases). The CDR3 is made up of 14 amino acids. The germline V gene encodes CDR1 DFQATT and CDR2 SNEGSKA (reference sequence). V gave up 0 bases and J gave up 2 bases, with 11 bases separating them. CDR3 loop: CSARDLASAYEQYV. CDR3 DNA sequence: TGCAGTGCTAGAGATTTGGCTAGCGCCTACGAGCAGTACGTC.

The J gene is TRBJ2-3, the V gene TRBV28, with D tentatively TRBD2 (5 bases). V was trimmed by 3 bases and J by 9 bases, leaving 7 bases between them. The germline CDR1 and CDR2 sequences are MDHEN and SYDVKM. The CDR3 runs 11 residues. The CDR3 nucleotides read TGTGCCAGCAGTTTCTTAGCGACGCAGTATTTT. It codes for CASSFLATQYF. Full variable domain (outside the CDR3, taken from reference TRBV28 and TRBJ2-3): DVKVTQSSRYLVKRTGEKVFLECVQDMDHENMFWYRQDPGLGLRLIYFSYDVKMKEKGDIPEGYSVSREKKERFSLILESASTNQTSMYLCASSFLATQYFGPGTRLTVL.

The chain links TRBV6-1 to TRBJ2-1; 9 bases line up with TRBD1. The CDR3 has 14 residues. Per germline, CDR1 MNHNS and CDR2 SASEGT. After removal of 8 bases from V and 6 bases from J, the junction contained 8 bases not matched to a gene. The CDR3 loop reads CASRGQGVANEQFF. In DNA form, the CDR3 reads TGTGCCAGCCGGGGACAGGGTGTGGCCAATGAGCAGTTCTTC.

The rearrangement uses TRBV29-1 and TRBJ1-1; maybe TRBD1 (6 bases). Trimming took off 7 bases at V and 1 base at J, with 7 bases between the two ends. CDR3 length equals 11 residues. Per germline, CDR1 SQVTM and CDR2 ANQGSEA. The CDR3 sequence: CSGTANTEAFF. In DNA form, the CDR3 reads TGCAGCGGGACAGCGAACACTGAAGCTTTCTTT.

V gene TRBV12-3 or TRBV12-4 combines with J gene TRBJ1-1, with unresolved D. V dropped 3 bases and J dropped 1 base, with 9 bases sitting between them. The CDR3 is 14 residues long. CDR3 nucleotide sequence: TGTGCCAGCAGTTTTGGTCCGGGGAACACTGAAGCTTTCTTT. Amino acids: CASSFGPGNTEAFF.

This chain uses TRBV25-1 with TRBJ1-1; TRBD1 matches at 8 bases. Germline V CDR1 and CDR2: MGHDK, SYGVNS. The CDR3 contains 15 residues. J was trimmed by 5 bases and V by 6 bases; bases with no gene match: 11. In nucleotides, the CDR3 is TGTGCCAGCAGACCATCAGGGGGCGAGGGGACTGAAGCTTTCTTT. It translates to CASRPSGGEGTEAFF.

The V and J genes are TRBV7-9 and TRBJ2-5; D is unresolved. V was trimmed by 5 bases and J by 9 bases, leaving 16 bases between them. Germline assignment: CDR1 SEHNR and CDR2 FQNEAQ (reference sequence). The CDR3 consists of 13 residues. CDR3 in amino acids: CASSMTEDPAQYF. The DNA for the CDR3 is TGTGCCAGCAGCATGACTGAAGACCCCGCCCAGTACTTC.

The rearrangement joins TRBV5-1 to TRBJ2-7; 13 bases fit TRBD2. V shed 3 bases, J shed 1 base, and the junction held 4 bases outside the gene matches. CDR3 length: 16 amino acids. Germline CDR1 SGHRS, CDR2 YFSETQ. CDR3 sequence reads: CASSYRTSGSSYEQYF. CDR3 in DNA: TGCGCCAGCAGCTACCGGACTAGCGGGAGTTCCTACGAGCAGTACTTC.

CDR3 nucleotides: TGTGCCAGCAGCGGACTAGGGGCCTACGAGCAGTACTTC. This sequence encodes CASSGLGAYEQYF. The chain recombines TRBV27 with TRBJ2-7; 7 nucleotides agree with TRBD2. After removal of 6 bases from V and 2 bases from J, the junction contained 4 bases not matched to a gene. The V gene's germline CDR1 is MNHEY and CDR2 SMNVEV (reference sequence). The CDR3 runs 13 residues.

This chain links TRBV20-1 with TRBJ1-3, with D maybe TRBD1 (5 bases). Germline V lookup: CDR1 DFQATT, CDR2 SNEGSKA (reference sequence). This CDR3 comprises 15 residues. V dropped 0 bases and J dropped 1 base, with 10 bases sitting between them. The CDR3 reads CSARDGQRSGNTIYF. In nucleotides, the CDR3 is TGCAGTGCTAGAGATGGACAACGATCTGGAAACACCATATATTTT.

CDR3 in amino acids: CASSSRQGLGTEAFF. CDR3 bases: TGTGCCAGCAGCTCTCGACAGGGGTTAGGCACTGAAGCTTTCTTT. V usage is TRBV7-2 and J usage is TRBJ1-1; 8 nucleotides agree with TRBD1. The length of the CDR3 is 15 residues. J was trimmed by 4 bases and V by 4 bases; bases with no gene match: 8. CDR1 is SGHTA and CDR2 is FQGNSA in the germline V gene.

The V and J genes are TRBV27 and TRBJ2-1, with TRBD2 matching over 7 bases. Germline CDR1 and CDR2: MNHEY and SMNVEV (reference sequence). The CDR3 is 15 amino acids. V lost 7 bases, J lost 8 bases, and 14 bases stayed unmatched. The CDR3: CASKLAGGSGHEQFF. Here the CDR3 DNA reads TGTGCCAGCAAATTAGCGGGCGGGAGTGGCCATGAGCAGTTCTTC.

This clonotype was counted between two and nine times. V is TRBV3-1 and J is TRBJ2-5, with 10 nucleotides matching TRBD2. Per germline, CDR1 LGHDT and CDR2 YNNKEL (reference sequence). CDR3 length: 18 residues. The V segment lost 4 bases and the J segment 3 bases; nucleotides outside the gene matches: 14. CDR3 sequence (DNA): TGTGCCAGCAGCCCAGGTCTTGCTAGCGGGAGACTCGAAGAGACCCAGTACTTC. Protein: CASSPGLASGRLEETQYF.

This clonotype was seen only a few times. The chain links TRBV7-8 to TRBJ1-5; D call uncertain. Germline-derived CDR1 and CDR2 are SGHVS and FQNEAQ. Trimming removed 4 bases from V and 0 bases from J, with 10 bases in between. The CDR3 consists of 15 residues. The DNA of the CDR3 is TGTGCCAGCAGCTCTACCGAGAATAGCAATCAGCCCCAGCATTTT. As protein: CASSSTENSNQPQHF.

This chain uses TRBV27 with TRBJ2-6, with TRBD1 matching 8 bases. The germline gives CDR1 MNHEY, CDR2 SMNVEV (reference sequence). The CDR3 runs to 18 residues. J lost 0 bases, V lost 1 base, and 5 bases had no gene match. CDR3: CASSLWGQASSGANVLTF. CDR3 in DNA: TGTGCCAGCAGTTTATGGGGACAGGCCAGCTCTGGGGCCAACGTCCTGACTTTC.

The chain links TRBV4-1 to TRBJ2-1; D is perhaps TRBD2 (6 bases). Germline V gives CDR1 MGHRA, CDR2 YSYEKL. The length of the CDR3 is 16 residues. V was shortened by 1 base and J by 4 bases, with 14 bases between the two germline ends. As DNA, the CDR3 is TGCGCCAGCAGCCAAGGGCGGGCTAGCGAGTACAATGAGCAGTTCTTC. Translating gives CASSQGRASEYNEQFF.

This clonotype was detected a few times. V and J are TRBV28 and TRBJ1-2; D ambiguous. Germline V gene data show CDR1 as MDHEN and CDR2 as SYDVKM. V was pared by 3 bases and J by 8 bases, with 13 bases between. The CDR3 loop spans 13 amino acids. This CDR3 is CASSFAAVGGYTF. As DNA, the CDR3 is TGTGCCAGCAGTTTCGCGGCCGTCGGGGGCTACACCTTC.

This clonotype has a count of ten or more. The chain uses TRBV10-3 and TRBJ1-1; D is undetermined. With 2 bases removed from V and 4 bases from J, the gap between germline ends came to 5 bases. This CDR3 comprises 12 residues. Germline loops: CDR1 ENHRY, CDR2 SYGVKD. The CDR3 DNA follows: TGTGCCATCAGTGAGCGGCTCACTGAAGCTTTCTTT. Protein sequence: CAISERLTEAFF.

The rearrangement links TRBV12-3 or TRBV12-4 to TRBJ2-1, with no clear D. The CDR3 is 15 amino acids. The ends were cut back, 4 bases at V and 0 bases at J, with 10 bases in the middle. The CDR3 is CASSSDMASYNEQFF. CDR3 nucleotide sequence: TGTGCCAGCAGTTCAGACATGGCCTCCTACAATGAGCAGTTCTTC.

The V call is TRBV4-1, the J call TRBJ2-4, with unresolved D. This CDR3 has 15 residues. Germline CDR1 is MGHRA and CDR2 is YSYEKL. V lost 1 base, J lost 4 bases, and 11 bases lay in between. For the CDR3, the DNA is TGCGCCAGCAGCCAAGTAAAGGACGGTAAAAACATTCAGTACTTC. Translating it yields CASSQVKDGKNIQYF.

This clonotype has a handful of counts. The V and J genes are TRBV28 and TRBJ2-5; D is unclear. The CDR3 is 13 amino acids. V was shortened by 8 bases and J by 1 base, with 11 bases between the two germline ends. CDR1 is MDHEN and CDR2 is SYDVKM in the germline V gene. In DNA form, the CDR3 reads TGTGCCAGCGGTGGCTTGATCCAAGAGACCCAGTACTTC. Translating gives CASGGLIQETQYF.

This clonotype appeared a few times. The rearrangement joins TRBV3-1 to TRBJ2-2, with 7 nucleotides matching TRBD2. Looked up from germline, CDR1 is LGHDT and CDR2 is YNNKEL (reference sequence). With 4 bases clipped from V and 3 bases from J, the junction kept 5 bases outside the gene matches. The CDR3 is made up of 15 amino acids. This CDR3 reads CASSPKGRDTGELFF. CDR3 in DNA: TGTGCCAGCAGCCCAAAGGGGAGGGACACCGGGGAGCTGTTTTTT.

Only one count was recorded for this clonotype. The chain is built from TRBV28 and TRBJ1-2; 7 nucleotides agree with TRBD1. V gave up 1 base and J gave up 5 bases; unmatched junction bases: 4. This CDR3 is 14 amino acids long. Germline assignment: CDR1 MDHEN and CDR2 SYDVKM. The CDR3 nucleotides are TGTGCCAGCAGTTTATTTTTACAGGGGTATGGCTACACCTTC. Protein sequence: CASSLFLQGYGYTF.

The chain carries TRBV24-1 and TRBJ2-1; D possibly corresponds to TRBD1 (6 bases). CDR3 length equals 16 residues. Germline V gene data show CDR1 as KGHDR and CDR2 as SFDVKD. V shed 2 bases and J shed 0 bases, with 10 bases lying between them. In DNA, the CDR3 is TGTGCCACCAGTGATTCTACAGGGAGCTCCTACAATGAGCAGTTCTTC. It translates to CATSDSTGSSYNEQFF.